The 3 T cell receptor beta chains below all came from one sample that was sequenced in a study of immune heterogeneity within non-small cell lung tumors. The authors amplified TCR beta CDR3 by multiplex PCR with 32 V and 13 J primers. MiXCR, run by TCRdb on the multiplex PCR reads, gives a single entry per CDR3 protein. The sample includes under 7,000 distinct CDR3 sequences, more than 15% of them seen just once. Each sample used about 650 ng of genomic DNA from bulk tumor tissue. During surgery, several far-apart biopsies were obtained from every primary tumor. Patients underwent curative surgery for untreated, newly diagnosed non-small cell lung cancer. Material: lung tumor tissue. These TCRs come from a man between 35 and 55 years old with non-small cell lung cancer.

Concerning this clonotype itself: One base away lies a much larger clone, so this may be a sequencing read error. The V gene is TRBV6-4, the J gene TRBJ2-7; no definite D call. Germline V gene sequence: CDR1 MRHNA, CDR2 SNTAGT. Trimming shortened V by 2 bases and J by 5 bases, and 4 bases separated the two germline ends. There are 11 residues in the CDR3. The CDR3 here is CASSDPDEQYF. The CDR3 DNA sequence: TGTGCCAGCAGTGACCCGGACGAGCAGTACTTC.

By share of the sample, this clonotype is medium-sized. This rearrangement joins TRBV7-2 to TRBJ2-5; 9 positions match TRBD2. Germline V gives CDR1 SGHTA, CDR2 FQGNSA. Trimming cost V 1 base and J 0 bases; bases outside gene matches: 6. The CDR3 spans 17 residues. The chain's CDR3 is CASSLGDRTSDQETQYF. In DNA, the CDR3 is TGTGCCAGCAGCTTAGGGGATCGGACTAGCGACCAAGAGACCCAGTACTTC.

The chain links TRBV9 to TRBJ2-3; the match to TRBD1 covers 7 bases. There are 16 residues in the CDR3. Germline CDR1 and CDR2: SGDLS and YYNGEE. V shed 2 bases, J shed 5 bases, and the junction held 11 bases outside the gene matches. CDR3 region: CASSVSQGQSQDTQYF. The CDR3 nucleotides read TGTGCCAGCAGCGTTTCCCAGGGACAGAGTCAAGATACGCAGTATTTT.